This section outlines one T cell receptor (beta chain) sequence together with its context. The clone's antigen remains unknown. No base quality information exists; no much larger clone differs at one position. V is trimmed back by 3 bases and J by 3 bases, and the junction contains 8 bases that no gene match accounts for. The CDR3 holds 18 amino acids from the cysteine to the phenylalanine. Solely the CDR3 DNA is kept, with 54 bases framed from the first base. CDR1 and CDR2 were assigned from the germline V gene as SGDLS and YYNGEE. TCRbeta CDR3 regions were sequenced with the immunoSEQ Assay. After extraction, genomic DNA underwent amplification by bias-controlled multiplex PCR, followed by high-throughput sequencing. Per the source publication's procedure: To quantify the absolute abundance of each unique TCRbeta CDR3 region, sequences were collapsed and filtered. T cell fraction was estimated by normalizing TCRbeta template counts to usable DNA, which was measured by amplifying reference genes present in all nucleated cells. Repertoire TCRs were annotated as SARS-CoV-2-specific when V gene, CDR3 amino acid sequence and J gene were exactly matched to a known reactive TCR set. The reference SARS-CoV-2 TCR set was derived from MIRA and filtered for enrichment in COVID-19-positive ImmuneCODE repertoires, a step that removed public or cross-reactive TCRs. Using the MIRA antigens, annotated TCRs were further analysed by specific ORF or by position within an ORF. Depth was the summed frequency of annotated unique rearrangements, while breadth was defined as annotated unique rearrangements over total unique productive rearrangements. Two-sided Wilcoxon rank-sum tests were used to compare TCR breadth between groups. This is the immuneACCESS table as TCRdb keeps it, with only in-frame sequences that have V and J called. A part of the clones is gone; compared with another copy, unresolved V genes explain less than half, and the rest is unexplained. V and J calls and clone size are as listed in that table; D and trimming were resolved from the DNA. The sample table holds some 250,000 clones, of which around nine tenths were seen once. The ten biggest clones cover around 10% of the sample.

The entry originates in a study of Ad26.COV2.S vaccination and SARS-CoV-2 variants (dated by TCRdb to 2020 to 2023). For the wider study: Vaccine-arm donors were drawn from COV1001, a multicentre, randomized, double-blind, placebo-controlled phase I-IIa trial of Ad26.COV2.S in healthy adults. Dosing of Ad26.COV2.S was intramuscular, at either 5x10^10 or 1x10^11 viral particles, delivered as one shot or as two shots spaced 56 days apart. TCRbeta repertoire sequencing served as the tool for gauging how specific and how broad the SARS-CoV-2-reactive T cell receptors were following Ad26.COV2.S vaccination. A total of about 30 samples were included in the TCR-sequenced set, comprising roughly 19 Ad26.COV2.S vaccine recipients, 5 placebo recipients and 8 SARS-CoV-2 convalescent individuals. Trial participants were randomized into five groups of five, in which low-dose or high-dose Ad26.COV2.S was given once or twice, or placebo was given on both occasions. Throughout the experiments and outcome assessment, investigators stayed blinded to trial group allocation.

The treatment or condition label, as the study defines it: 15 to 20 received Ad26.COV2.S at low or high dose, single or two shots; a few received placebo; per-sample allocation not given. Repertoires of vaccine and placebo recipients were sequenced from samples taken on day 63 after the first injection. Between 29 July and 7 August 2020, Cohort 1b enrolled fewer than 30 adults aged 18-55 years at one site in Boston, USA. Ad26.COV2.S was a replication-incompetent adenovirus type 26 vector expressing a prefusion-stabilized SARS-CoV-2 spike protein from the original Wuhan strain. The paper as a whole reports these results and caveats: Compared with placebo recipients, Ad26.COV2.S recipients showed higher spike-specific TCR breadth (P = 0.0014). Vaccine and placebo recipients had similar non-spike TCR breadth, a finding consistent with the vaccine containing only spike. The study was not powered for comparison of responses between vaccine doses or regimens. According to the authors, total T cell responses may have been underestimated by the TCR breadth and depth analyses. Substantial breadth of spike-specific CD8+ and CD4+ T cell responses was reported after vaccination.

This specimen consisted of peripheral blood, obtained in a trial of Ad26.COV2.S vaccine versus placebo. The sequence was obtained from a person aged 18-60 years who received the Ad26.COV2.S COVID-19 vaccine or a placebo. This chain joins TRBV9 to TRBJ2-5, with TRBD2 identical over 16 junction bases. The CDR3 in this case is CASSDGTSGRAGKETQYF. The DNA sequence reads TGTGCCAGCAGCGATGGGACTAGCGGGAGGGCCGGGAAAGAGACCCAGTACTTC.